This T cell receptor (beta chain) comes out of a study of cytomegalovirus exposure and HLA in healthy donors. The trim removed 3 bases at V and 2 bases at J, leaving 13 bases unmatched. The CDR3 length is 17 residues. Germline V CDR1 and CDR2: MRHNA, SNTAGT. Notes on the study in general: Association of a missense DCLRE1C variant with TCR beta V- and J-gene trimming was reported in a later analysis.

The PCR had 60 Vbeta and 13 Jbeta primers. Only in-frame clones appear in the TCRdb table, and some are missing; sequencing was by immunoSEQ multiplex PCR. Among just over 150,000 clones listed, 70% to 90% were seen once. On this clone: The antigen is undetermined.

The material sequenced was PBMCs. This chain connects TRBV6-4 to TRBJ2-7; TRBD2 aligns across 7 bases. The origin of this receptor is a man aged 18 to 29 in good health and CMV-seropositive. The CDR3 loop is CASSEGGRLRVPYEQYF. CDR3 DNA: TGTGCCAGCAGTGAGGGGGGGAGACTTAGGGTTCCCTACGAGCAGTACTTC.